Shown below are 22 T cell receptor beta chains from a single sample sequenced in a study of shared clonotypes between healthy human individuals. Here immunoSEQ multiplex PCR was the method, and the copy in TCRdb shows in-frame clones only, minus some. This table has around 1,900,000 clones, around 95% appearing once. Positively selected for CCR7, the CD45RO-negative cells used as naive CD8 cells excluded terminally differentiated effector memory CD45RA+ cells. Sample: naive CD8+ T cells from PBMCs. The source of these receptors is a man aged 18 to 35 in good health. Some clones in this sample may be carry-over from other donors' samples.

The chain joins TRBV28 to TRBJ2-5; the D gene is possibly TRBD1 (6 bases). The J call may be mistaken, given a closer DNA end match to TRBJ2-7. This CDR3 is built from 14 residues. CDR1 is MDHEN, CDR2 SYDVKM, per germline. CDR3 protein: CASSHRDTSYEQYF. CDR3 in DNA: TGTGCCAGCAGCCACCGGGACACCTCCTACGAGCAGTACTTC.

The chain joins TRBV25-1 to TRBJ2-7; D not certain. CDR3 length: 14 residues. Germline lookup yields CDR1 MGHDK and CDR2 SYGVNS. V was clipped by 0 bases and J by 1 base, with 7 bases between them. DNA of the CDR3: TGTGCCAGCAGTGAATATGGTGAGTCCTACGAGCAGTACTTC. It specifies CASSEYGESYEQYF.

This clone has a handful of counts. The genes are TRBV2 and TRBJ1-5; TRBD1 is a possible D gene (5 bases). The germline V gene encodes CDR1 SNHLY and CDR2 FYNNEI. This CDR3 region has 13 residues. Trimming took 7 bases from V and 11 from J, leaving 18 bases between them. Here the CDR3 DNA reads TGTGCCAGCATTGGCGGCCCGGCAGGGTCCCAGCATTTT. Amino acids: CASIGGPAGSQHF.

The chain joins TRBV7-2 to TRBJ2-1; no firm D call. The length of the CDR3 is 13 residues. Germline V gives CDR1 SGHTA, CDR2 FQGNSA. V was pared by 4 bases and J by 7 bases, with 11 bases between. The CDR3 bases are TGTGCCAGCAGCTCCGCTCCTTGGAATGAGCAGTTCTTC. Its translation is CASSSAPWNEQFF.

The gene calls are TRBV7-9 and TRBJ2-2; D could derive from TRBD1 or TRBD2 (6 bases each). The V gene lost 4 bases and the J gene lost 0 bases, with 12 bases spanning the gap. The germline CDR1 and CDR2 sequences are SEHNR and FQNEAQ (reference sequence). The CDR3 runs to 16 residues. The CDR3 here is CASSSGDTPNTGELFF. CDR3 coding DNA: TGTGCCAGCAGCTCGGGGGACACTCCGAACACCGGGGAGCTGTTTTTT.

This rearrangement joins TRBV7-9 to TRBJ1-2, with a tentative D call TRBD1 (5 bases). The CDR3 contains 15 residues. V dropped 0 bases and J dropped 3 bases, with 11 bases sitting between them. Germline-derived CDR1 and CDR2 are SEHNR and FQNEAQ (reference sequence). CDR3 sequence: CASSLALGLDYGYTF. DNA for the CDR3: TGTGCCAGCAGCTTAGCTCTGGGGCTGGACTATGGCTACACCTTC.

The gene calls are TRBV5-1 and TRBJ2-1, with D tentatively TRBD2 (6 bases). The V gene's germline CDR1 is SGHRS and CDR2 YFSETQ. This CDR3 has 14 amino acids. Trimming shortened V by 2 bases and J by 5 bases, and 11 bases separated the two germline ends. This CDR3 is CASSFRDFHNEQFF. The CDR3 coding sequence is TGCGCCAGCAGCTTTAGGGACTTCCACAATGAGCAGTTCTTC.

CDR3 residues: CASSDEFRPYEQYF. The DNA of the CDR3 is TGTGCCAGCAGCGACGAGTTTAGACCCTACGAGCAGTACTTC. The chain uses TRBV9 and TRBJ2-7; the D is unclear. Looked up from germline, CDR1 is SGDLS and CDR2 is YYNGEE. Trimming took 3 bases from V and 2 from J, leaving 12 bases between them. There are 14 residues in the CDR3.

This chain joins TRBV29-1 and TRBJ2-5, with D uncertain. The CDR3 runs to 14 residues. Germline V CDR1 and CDR2: SQVTM, ANQGSEA. V gave up 2 bases and J gave up 5 bases, with 15 bases separating them. The CDR3 loop is CSVELGYSGETQYF. The CDR3, as DNA: TGCAGCGTTGAACTCGGCTATTCCGGGGAGACCCAGTACTTC.

The chain carries TRBV29-1 and TRBJ2-1; 14 positions agree with TRBD2. The length of the CDR3 is 14 residues. The V gene's germline CDR1 is SQVTM and CDR2 ANQGSEA. The J segment lost 5 bases and the V segment lost 7 bases, leaving 4 bases of the junction unmatched. The CDR3 region is CSGGLAGDHNEQFF. CDR3 DNA: TGCAGCGGGGGACTAGCGGGAGACCACAATGAGCAGTTCTTC.

The J gene is TRBJ2-7, the V gene TRBV6-6; tentatively, D is TRBD1 (6 bases). Between the trimmed V and J ends, which lost 5 bases and 0 bases, there was a span of 14 bases. Looked up from germline, CDR1 is MNHNY and CDR2 is SVGAGI (reference sequence). CDR3 length: 15 residues. CDR3 residues: CASSPGTFLSYEQYF. CDR3 sequence (DNA): TGTGCCAGCAGTCCCGGGACATTTCTCTCCTACGAGCAGTACTTC.

The J gene is TRBJ2-1, the V gene TRBV6-6, with D unresolved. The germline gives CDR1 MNHNY, CDR2 SVGAGI (reference sequence). CDR3 length: 14 residues. V gave up 4 bases and J gave up 0 bases, with 7 bases separating them. CDR3 sequence: CASSWSSSYNEQFF. In nucleotides, the CDR3 is TGTGCCAGCAGTTGGTCGAGCTCCTACAATGAGCAGTTCTTC.

This sequence joins TRBV27 and TRBJ2-5, with a tentative D call TRBD2 (6 bases). This CDR3 region has 15 residues. Trimming pared 3 bases from V and 5 bases from J, leaving 16 bases between. Germline V gene sequence: CDR1 MNHEY, CDR2 SMNVEV (reference sequence). In nucleotides, the CDR3 is TGTGCCAGCAGTTTGGGGACTGCCCTTTCGGAGACCCAGTACTTC. Amino acid sequence: CASSLGTALSETQYF.

The rearrangement uses TRBV19 and TRBJ2-7; D is unresolved. V gave up 2 bases and J gave up 0 bases, with 8 bases separating them. CDR1 and CDR2 (germline): LNHDA, SQIVND (reference sequence). CDR3 length: 14 amino acids. The CDR3, as DNA: TGTGCCAGTAGTATACGCGGACGCTCCTACGAGCAGTACTTC. Translating it yields CASSIRGRSYEQYF.

V gene TRBV7-8 combines with J gene TRBJ2-2; TRBD2 matches 10 bases. V dropped 1 base and J dropped 1; count of bases not matched to a gene: 9. Germline lookup yields CDR1 SGHVS and CDR2 FQNEAQ. There are 19 residues in the CDR3. This CDR3 is CASSLVFSGRAQNTGELFF. The CDR3 nucleotides read TGTGCCAGCAGCTTAGTATTCAGCGGGAGGGCTCAGAACACCGGGGAGCTGTTTTTT. Full variable domain (rest looked up from reference TRBV7-8 and TRBJ2-2): GAGVSQSPRYKVAKRGQDVALRCDPISGHVSLFWYQQALGQGPEFLTYFQNEAQLDKSGLPSDRFFAERPEGSVSTLKIQRTQQEDSAVYLCASSLVFSGRAQNTGELFFGEGSRLTVL.

The chain links TRBV23-1 to TRBJ2-3, with TRBD2 matching 9 bases. TRBV23-1 counts as an open reading frame of uncertain function. The junction had 14 bases not matched to a gene; V was cut back by 7 bases and J by 3 bases. The CDR3 length is 17 residues. The CDR3 DNA is TGCGCCAGCAAACTAGCGGGCGGTGGCGGGGCGACAGATACGCAGTATTTT. Residues: CASKLAGGGGATDTQYF.

This chain uses TRBV13 with TRBJ2-2, with D possibly matching TRBD2 (6 bases). V lost 5 bases to trimming and J lost 0 bases, with 10 bases between them. This CDR3 has 15 residues. Germline loops: CDR1 PRHDT, CDR2 FYEKMQ (reference sequence). In nucleotides, the CDR3 is TGTGCCAGCAGCGCAGGACTAACGAACACCGGGGAGCTGTTTTTT. Its protein product is CASSAGLTNTGELFF.

The V and J genes are TRBV7-2 and TRBJ1-5; D may be TRBD1 (5 bases). The V gene lost 0 bases and the J gene lost 1 base, with 22 bases spanning the gap. CDR1 and CDR2 from the germline V gene are SGHTA and FQGNSA. The CDR3 loop spans 20 amino acids. The CDR3 DNA sequence: TGTGCCAGCAGCTTAGCTCTTAGCGGTCGGGGGTGGGAGAGCAATCAGCCCCAGCATTTT. Translating gives CASSLALSGRGWESNQPQHF.

The rearrangement uses TRBV4-1 and TRBJ2-5, with 8 bases identical to TRBD1. The germline CDR1 and CDR2 sequences are MGHRA and YSYEKL. The CDR3 consists of 16 residues. V gave up 6 bases and J gave up 5 bases; unmatched junction bases: 14. DNA for the CDR3: TGCGCCAGCAGACTTCGGCAGGGGGCGAATAGCGAGACCCAGTACTTC. Translation gives CASRLRQGANSETQYF.

The chain links TRBV28 to TRBJ2-1; no reliable D call. The CDR3 totals 14 residues. V lost 5 bases and J 4 bases, leaving 12 bases between the germline ends. From germline, CDR1 is MDHEN and CDR2 SYDVKM. In DNA, the CDR3 is TGTGCCAGCAGTCTTAATTGGGTTTACAATGAGCAGTTCTTC. Its protein product is CASSLNWVYNEQFF.

The chain combines TRBV6-1 with TRBJ2-5, with D possibly TRBD2 on 5 matching bases. The germline gives CDR1 MNHNS, CDR2 SASEGT. The CDR3 totals 14 residues. V shed 6 bases and J shed 2 bases, with 13 bases lying between them. Here the CDR3 reads CASRAFRTQETQYF. CDR3 sequence (DNA): TGTGCCAGCAGGGCGTTCAGGACTCAAGAGACCCAGTACTTC.

This sequence joins TRBV7-9 and TRBJ1-3, with no clear D. Germline V gene sequence: CDR1 SEHNR, CDR2 FQNEAQ (reference sequence). V was clipped by 2 bases and J by 8 bases, with 1 base between them. The CDR3 consists of 10 residues. The CDR3 DNA follows: TGTGCCAGCAGCTTACACACCATATATTTT. It is translated as CASSLHTIYF.